This is a list of T cell receptor beta chains from one sample in a study of shared clonotypes between healthy human individuals. Profiled with immunoSEQ multiplex PCR; TCRdb holds only in-frame clones, not every one. The sample has some 1 million clones, around 76% seen once. Source material: memory CD4+ T cells sorted from blood. The origin of the receptors is a man aged 18 to 29 in good health. Both conserved end residues are part of each CDR3. A D gene is named only where the DNA matches it firmly. Where a row states a size, it is once, few, many or the class of an expanded clone; other rows omit it.

cdr3_aa	cdr3_nt	d_call	v_call	j_call	clone_size
CASSPPGTTKPFNEQFF	TGTGCCAGCAGCCCCCCTGGGACTACCAAACCCTTCAATGAGCAGTTCTTC	TRBD2	TRBV2	TRBJ2-1	-
CASRQQSYWPLAGAEGPYF	TGTGCCAGCAGGCAACAGAGCTACTGGCCCCTAGCGGGGGCTGAAGGGCCGTACTTC	TRBD2	TRBV14	TRBJ2-7	-
CASSADREAYNEQFF	TGTGCCAGCAGCGCGGACAGGGAGGCCTACAATGAGCAGTTCTTC	TRBD1	TRBV5-4	TRBJ2-1	many
CASSLRDYGSEQFF	TGTGCCAGCTCACTCCGGGACTACGGAAGTGAGCAGTTCTTC	TRBD2	TRBV18	TRBJ2-1	-
CASSHGESGEQFF	TGTGCCAGCAGCCACGGTGAATCGGGTGAGCAGTTCTTC	-	TRBV14	TRBJ2-1	-
CATRGQGVYEQYF	TGTGCCACAAGGGGACAGGGTGTTTACGAGCAGTACTTC	TRBD1	TRBV2	TRBJ2-7	-
CASSLRGDTQPQHF	TGTGCCAGCAGCTTGCGAGGGGACACTCAGCCCCAGCATTTT	-	TRBV5-8	TRBJ1-5	few
CASRDRLSYTF	TGTGCCAGCAGGGATCGGTTGAGCTACACCTTC	-	TRBV28	TRBJ1-2	-
CASSWATYSGGYTF	TGTGCCAGCAGTTGGGCCACCTACTCTGGTGGCTACACCTTC	-	TRBV28	TRBJ1-2	-
CATSISRGGGIDTQYF	TGTGCCACCAGCATTTCACGCGGGGGGGGAATAGATACGCAGTATTTT	TRBD2	TRBV15	TRBJ2-3	-
CASSRTSGVSEQYF	TGCGCCAGCAGTCGGACTAGCGGGGTGAGCGAGCAGTACTTC	TRBD2	TRBV10-1	TRBJ2-7	-
CAWSRADTQYF	TGTGCCTGGAGTAGGGCAGATACGCAGTATTTT	-	TRBV30	TRBJ2-3	-
CASSQNEQGYEQYF	TGTGCCAGCAGCCAAAATGAACAGGGCTACGAGCAGTACTTC	-	TRBV11-2	TRBJ2-7	few
CASSLVRDTGELFF	TGTGCCAGCAGCTTAGTTCGGGACACCGGGGAGCTGTTTTTT	-	TRBV7-2	TRBJ2-2	-
CASSYSQGQETQYF	TGTGCCAGCAGCTACTCACAGGGTCAAGAGACCCAGTACTTC	-	TRBV11-1	TRBJ2-5	-
CASSPGGTGGTPLHF	TGTGCCAGCAGCCCTGGTGGGACAGGGGGTACACCCCTCCACTTT	TRBD1	TRBV6-1	TRBJ1-6	-
CASAVPQETQYF	TGTGCCAGCGCAGTACCTCAAGAGACCCAGTACTTC	-	TRBV6-6	TRBJ2-5	-
CASSEKGASPLHF	TGTGCCAGCAGTGAAAAGGGGGCTTCACCCCTCCACTTT	TRBD1	TRBV6-1	TRBJ1-6	few
CASSLSGVLGEAFF	TGTGCCAGCAGTTTATCGGGGGTGTTGGGTGAAGCTTTCTTT	-	TRBV28	TRBJ1-1	-
CASNERGISTSEQYF	TGTGCCAGCAATGAGCGGGGAATATCCACCTCCGAGCAGTACTTC	TRBD2	TRBV7-2	TRBJ2-7	-
CASRTLTGELFF	TGTGCCAGCCGGACCCTGACCGGGGAGCTGTTTTTT	-	TRBV19	TRBJ2-2	-
CASSQDEGLGAFF	TGCGCCAGCAGCCAAGATGAGGGCCTGGGGGCTTTCTTT	-	TRBV4-1	TRBJ1-1	once
CASSLVNTGELFF	TGTGCCAGCAGCTTGGTAAACACCGGGGAGCTGTTTTTT	-	TRBV5-8	TRBJ2-2	many
CASSPLVHTEAFF	TGTGCCAGCTCACCACTCGTGCACACTGAAGCTTTCTTT	-	TRBV18	TRBJ1-1	few
CASSLKGQGWEKLFF	TGTGCCAGCAGCTTAAAGGGACAGGGATGGGAAAAACTGTTTTTT	TRBD1	TRBV7-8	TRBJ1-4	once
CASSLVRAGRSPLHF	TGTGCCAGCAGTTTAGTAAGGGCGGGCCGGTCACCCCTCCACTTT	-	TRBV28	TRBJ1-6	-
CAWVVPGQGPYEQYF	TGTGCCTGGGTGGTCCCGGGACAGGGGCCATACGAGCAGTACTTC	TRBD1	TRBV30	TRBJ2-7	once
CASSSWDPDNEKLFF	TGCGCCAGCAGCTCCTGGGACCCAGATAATGAAAAACTGTTTTTT	-	TRBV5-1	TRBJ1-4	few
CASSEGPGASPLHF	TGTGCCAGCAGCGAGGGCCCGGGGGCTTCACCCCTCCACTTT	-	TRBV9	TRBJ1-6	-
CASSFAPPGTSGVGYNEQFF	TGCGCCAGCAGCTTCGCACCCCCCGGGACTAGCGGGGTCGGCTACAATGAGCAGTTCTTC	TRBD2	TRBV5-1	TRBJ2-1	few
CASSYEFGEGANIQYF	TGTGCCAGCAGTTACGAATTTGGGGAGGGGGCTAACATTCAGTACTTC	-	TRBV6-6	TRBJ2-4	-
CASRAGRSQETQYF	TGTGCCAGCAGGGCTGGACGGTCCCAAGAGACCCAGTACTTC	-	TRBV2	TRBJ2-5	-
CASSGRDTDSLRKYF	TGTGCCAGCAGTGGCCGGGACACAGATTCTCTACGCAAGTACTTC	-	TRBV6-1	TRBJ2-7	few
CASSLERFGYTF	TGTGCCAGCAGCTTAGAGCGGTTTGGCTACACCTTC	-	TRBV11-3	TRBJ1-2	few
CASSPWTSYNEQFF	TGTGCCAGCAGCCCGTGGACCTCCTACAATGAGCAGTTCTTC	-	TRBV11-2	TRBJ2-1	-
CASSPFESGTEAFF	TGTGCCAGCTCACCATTTGAGTCGGGCACTGAAGCTTTCTTT	-	TRBV18	TRBJ1-1	-
CASSQVQGSSYNEQFF	TGCGCCAGCAGCCAAGTTCAGGGGAGCTCCTACAATGAGCAGTTCTTC	-	TRBV4-3	TRBJ2-1	-
CASSLRGGRNEKLFF	TGTGCCAGCAGCTTAAGGGGAGGGAGGAATGAAAAACTGTTTTTT	-	TRBV11-2	TRBJ1-4	-
CATSGTDWDTQYF	TGTGCCACCTCCGGGACCGACTGGGATACGCAGTATTTT	-	TRBV6-1	TRBJ2-3	-
CASSQGGNTIYF	TGTGCCAGCAGCCAGGGTGGAAACACCATATATTTT	-	TRBV6-1	TRBJ1-3	few
CASRNAGGLSSYEQYF	TGTGCCAGCAGGAACGCGGGGGGATTGAGCTCCTACGAGCAGTACTTC	TRBD2	TRBV5-8	TRBJ2-7	-
CAILNQGERELFF	TGTGCCATCTTAAATCAGGGGGAGAGGGAGCTGTTTTTT	TRBD1	TRBV10-3	TRBJ2-2	-
CASSQDSLAREQFF	TGCGCCAGCAGCCAAGATTCGTTAGCAAGGGAGCAGTTCTTC	-	TRBV4-1	TRBJ2-1	-
CASSLDRDRREQYF	TGTGCCAGCAGTTTGGACAGGGATCGGCGCGAGCAGTACTTC	TRBD1	TRBV6-5	TRBJ2-7	-
CSAELWETQYF	TGCAGCGCCGAGTTGTGGGAGACCCAGTACTTC	-	TRBV29-1	TRBJ2-5	-